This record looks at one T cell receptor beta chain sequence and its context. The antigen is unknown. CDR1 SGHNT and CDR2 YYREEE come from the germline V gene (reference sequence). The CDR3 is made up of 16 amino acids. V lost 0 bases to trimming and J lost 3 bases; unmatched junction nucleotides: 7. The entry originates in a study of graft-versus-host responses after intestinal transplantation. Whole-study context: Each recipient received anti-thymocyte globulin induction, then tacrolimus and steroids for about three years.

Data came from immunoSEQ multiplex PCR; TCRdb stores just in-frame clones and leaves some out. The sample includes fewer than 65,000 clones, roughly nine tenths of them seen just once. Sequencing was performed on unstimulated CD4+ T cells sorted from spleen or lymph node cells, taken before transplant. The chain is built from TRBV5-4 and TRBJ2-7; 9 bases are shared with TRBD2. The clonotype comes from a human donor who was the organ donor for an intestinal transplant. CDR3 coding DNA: TGTGCCAGCAGCTTGGGGTCTAGCGGGATGAACTACGAGCAGTACTTC. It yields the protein CASSLGSSGMNYEQYF. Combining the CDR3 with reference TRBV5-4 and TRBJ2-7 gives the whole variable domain ETGVTQSPTHLIKTRGQQVTLRCSSQSGHNTVSWYQQALGQGPQFIFQYYREEENGRGNFPPRFSGLQFPNYSSELNVNALELDDSALYLCASSLGSSGMNYEQYFGPGTRLTVT.